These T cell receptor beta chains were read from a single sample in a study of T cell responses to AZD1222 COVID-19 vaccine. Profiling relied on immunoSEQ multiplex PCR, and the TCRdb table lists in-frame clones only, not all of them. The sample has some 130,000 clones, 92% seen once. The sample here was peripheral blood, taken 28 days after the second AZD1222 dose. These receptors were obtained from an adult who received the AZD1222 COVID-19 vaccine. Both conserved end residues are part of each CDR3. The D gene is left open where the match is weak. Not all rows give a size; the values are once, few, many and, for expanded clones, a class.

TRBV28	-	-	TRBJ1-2	CASSLYARNYGYTF	TGTGCCAGCAGTTTATATGCCAGGAACTATGGCTACACCTTC
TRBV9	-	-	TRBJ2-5	CASSAGGDREETQYF	TGTGCCAGCAGCGCCGGGGGGGACAGGGAGGAGACCCAGTACTTC
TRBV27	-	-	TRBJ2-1	CASSSNGPNSYNEQFF	TGTGCCAGCAGTTCGAACGGACCGAACTCCTACAATGAGCAGTTCTTC
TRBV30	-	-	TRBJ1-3	CAWSPRPGNTIYF	TGTGCCTGGAGCCCCCGGCCTGGAAACACCATATATTTT
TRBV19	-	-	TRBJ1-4	CASSTRGKRDEKLFF	TGTGCCAGTAGTACACGGGGAAAGAGGGATGAAAAACTGTTTTTT
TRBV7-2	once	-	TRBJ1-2	CASSVGRYGYTF	TGTGCCAGCAGCGTTGGACGATACGGCTACACCTTC
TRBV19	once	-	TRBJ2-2	CASSIRTGELFF	TGTGCCAGTAGTATACGGACCGGGGAGCTGTTTTTT
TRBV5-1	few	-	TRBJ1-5	CASRISDNQPQHF	TGCGCCAGCAGGATCTCAGACAATCAGCCCCAGCATTTT
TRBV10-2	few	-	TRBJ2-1	CASQRTPVNNEQFF	TGCGCCAGCCAGAGGACCCCCGTGAACAATGAGCAGTTCTTC
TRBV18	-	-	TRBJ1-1	CASSPPGSETEAFF	TGTGCCAGCTCACCACCGGGAAGTGAGACTGAAGCTTTCTTT
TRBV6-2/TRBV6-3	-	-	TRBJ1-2	CASSRSRDGGIPYGYTF	TGTGCCAGCAGCAGGTCTCGGGACGGAGGTATACCCTATGGCTACACCTTC
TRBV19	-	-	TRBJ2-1	CASSPTGYNEQFF	TGTGCCAGTAGCCCGACAGGTTACAATGAGCAGTTCTTC
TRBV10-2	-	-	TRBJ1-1	CASSEESRGNTEAFF	TGCGCCAGCAGTGAAGAGTCGCGGGGAAACACTGAAGCTTTCTTT
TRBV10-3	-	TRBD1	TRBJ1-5	CAISPGQGSNQPQHF	TGTGCCATCAGCCCGGGACAGGGCAGCAATCAGCCCCAGCATTTT
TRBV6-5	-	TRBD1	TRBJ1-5	CASSYSTGAGQPQHF	TGTGCCAGCAGTTACTCAACAGGGGCTGGCCAGCCCCAGCATTTT
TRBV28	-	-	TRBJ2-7	CASSLARIAPSSYEQYF	TGTGCCAGCAGTTTAGCGAGGATAGCGCCCAGCTCCTACGAGCAGTACTTC
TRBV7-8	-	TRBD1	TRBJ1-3	CASSWGQATGNTIYF	TGTGCCAGCAGCTGGGGACAGGCAACTGGAAACACCATATATTTT
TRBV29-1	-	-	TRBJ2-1	CSVEAMYNEQFF	TGCAGCGTTGAAGCCATGTACAATGAGCAGTTCTTC
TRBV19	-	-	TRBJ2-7	CASGVGGEQYF	TGTGCCAGTGGAGTGGGGGGCGAGCAGTACTTC
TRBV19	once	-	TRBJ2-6	CASSIGTGANVLTF	TGTGCCAGTAGTATTGGGACTGGGGCCAACGTCCTGACTTTC
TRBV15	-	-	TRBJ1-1	CATSRRTAANTEAFF	TGTGCCACCAGCAGACGGACAGCCGCGAACACTGAAGCTTTCTTT
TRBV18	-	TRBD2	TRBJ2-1	CASSWTDLAGVDEQFF	TGTGCCAGCTCATGGACAGACCTAGCGGGAGTCGATGAGCAGTTCTTC
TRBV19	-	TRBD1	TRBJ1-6	CASSGDRDSPLHF	TGTGCCAGTAGTGGAGACAGGGATTCACCCCTCCACTTT
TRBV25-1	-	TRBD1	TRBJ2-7	CASSEGVTGKISYEQYF	TGTGCCAGCAGTGAAGGGGTGACAGGGAAAATATCCTACGAGCAGTACTTC
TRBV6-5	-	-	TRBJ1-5	CASSSGPGGGNQPQHF	TGTGCCAGCAGTTCCGGGCCGGGAGGAGGCAATCAGCCCCAGCATTTT
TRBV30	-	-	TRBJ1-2	CAWSVGTYGYTF	TGTGCCTGGAGTGTCGGGACCTATGGCTACACCTTC
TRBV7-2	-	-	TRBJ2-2	CASSTTGRVGELFF	TGTGCCAGCAGCACGACAGGGAGGGTCGGGGAGCTGTTTTTT
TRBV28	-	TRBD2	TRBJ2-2	CASRHTGGTGELFF	TGTGCCAGCAGACATACGGGGGGCACCGGGGAGCTGTTTTTT
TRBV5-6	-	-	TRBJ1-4	CASSLGEKLFF	TGTGCCAGCAGCTTAGGGGAAAAACTGTTTTTT
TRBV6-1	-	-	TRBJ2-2	CASSEATSPGELFF	TGTGCCAGCAGTGAAGCTACCAGTCCCGGGGAGCTGTTTTTT
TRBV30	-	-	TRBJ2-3	CAWSVGLPPDTQYF	TGTGCCTGGAGTGTAGGGCTGCCCCCAGATACGCAGTATTTT
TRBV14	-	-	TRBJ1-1	CASGTGGNTEAFF	TGTGCCAGCGGAACTGGGGGAAACACTGAAGCTTTCTTT
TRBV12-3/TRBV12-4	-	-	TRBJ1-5	CASSGPTPRAQHF	TGTGCCAGCAGTGGGCCGACACCTCGGGCCCAGCATTTT
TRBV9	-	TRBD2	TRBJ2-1	CASSVEKSGTSGRVEQFF	TGTGCCAGCAGCGTAGAGAAATCGGGGACTAGCGGGAGGGTTGAGCAGTTCTTC
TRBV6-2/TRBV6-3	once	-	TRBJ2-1	CASSPLLGRFGSYEQFF	TGTGCCAGCAGTCCGCTCCTAGGCAGGTTCGGATCGTATGAGCAGTTCTTC
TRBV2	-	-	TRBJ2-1	CATMGLLLSNEQFF	TGTGCCACCATGGGCCTTCTTCTCTCCAATGAGCAGTTCTTC
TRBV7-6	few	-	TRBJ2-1	CASSLVARVGNEQFF	TGTGCCAGCAGCTTAGTGGCCAGGGTCGGGAATGAGCAGTTCTTC
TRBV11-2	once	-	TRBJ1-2	CASSLDLGRYGYTF	TGTGCCAGCAGCTTAGATCTGGGACGCTATGGCTACACCTTC
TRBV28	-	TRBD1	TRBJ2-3	CASSPPPTGLLTDTQYF	TGTGCCAGCAGCCCTCCCCCGACAGGGTTGCTGACAGATACGCAGTATTTT
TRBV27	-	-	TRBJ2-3	CASSLGLATGADTQYF	TGTGCCAGCAGTTTAGGGTTAGCGACCGGTGCAGATACGCAGTATTTT
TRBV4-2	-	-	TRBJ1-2	CASSQDQAQGISGYTF	TGTGCCAGCAGCCAAGATCAGGCCCAGGGTATTTCTGGCTACACCTTC
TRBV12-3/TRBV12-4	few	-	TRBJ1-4	CASRQQVNEKLFF	TGTGCCAGCAGACAGCAAGTTAATGAAAAACTGTTTTTT
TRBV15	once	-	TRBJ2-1	CATSRPHGGEQFF	TGTGCCACCAGCAGACCCCATGGGGGTGAGCAGTTCTTC
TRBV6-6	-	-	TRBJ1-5	CASSYTENQPQHF	TGTGCCAGCAGTTACACAGAGAATCAGCCCCAGCATTTT
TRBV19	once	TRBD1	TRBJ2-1	CASSLQLAGTGGYNEQFF	TGTGCCAGTAGTCTTCAGTTAGCCGGGACAGGGGGCTACAATGAGCAGTTCTTC